Presented here are 26 T cell receptor beta chains from one specimen sequenced in a study of shared clonotypes between healthy human individuals. Assay: immunoSEQ multiplex PCR; the TCRdb copy retains only in-frame clones and omits some. The repertoire consists of 2,500,000 or so clones, with 80% to 95% occurring once and the leading ten covering 0.35% to 0.45%. Sequenced input: naive CD4+ T cells from PBMCs. Stated subset: CD45RA+ positively selected. The receptor source for this set is a man between 18 and 35 years old in good health. Some clones in this sample may be carry-over from other donors' samples.

The rearrangement links TRBV28 to TRBJ2-6, with 9 bases fitting TRBD1. J gave up 4 bases and V 5 bases, and 3 bases lay outside the gene matches. This CDR3 contains 15 residues. Looked up from germline, CDR1 is MDHEN and CDR2 is SYDVKM. This CDR3 is CASSRTGVGANVLTF. Written as DNA, the CDR3 is TGTGCCAGCAGTCGGACAGGGGTCGGGGCCAACGTCCTGACTTTC.

This chain links TRBV10-1 with TRBJ2-2; 10 nucleotides match TRBD2. V shed 5 bases and J 4 bases; nucleotides not matched to a gene: 10. This CDR3 has 17 residues. The germline V gene encodes CDR1 WNHNN and CDR2 SYGVQD (reference sequence). CDR3 DNA: TGCGCCAGCAGTCATAGCGGGAGGCTACCCGTCACCGGGGAGCTGTTTTTT. The encoded protein is CASSHSGRLPVTGELFF.

This clone was counted a single time. This CDR3 is also generated by other DNA sequences in the sample. The chain has TRBV7-9 and TRBJ2-5; no clear D gene. CDR1 SEHNR and CDR2 FQNEAQ come from the germline V gene (reference sequence). The CDR3 has 11 residues. Trimming shortened V by 3 bases and J by 3 bases, and 2 bases separated the two germline ends. CDR3 sequence: CASSLKETQYF. The CDR3 DNA reads TGTGCCAGCAGCTTGAAAGAGACCCAGTACTTC.

This clone was observed once. The J gene is TRBJ2-2, the V gene TRBV5-1; the D is unclear. V was clipped by 2 bases and J by 8 bases, with 13 bases between them. Germline CDR1 SGHRS, CDR2 YFSETQ. This CDR3 is built from 14 residues. The CDR3 nucleotides are TGCGCCAGCAGCTTTCCGAGGCAGGCGGGGGAGCTGTTTTTT. This encodes CASSFPRQAGELFF.

V usage is TRBV10-3 and J usage is TRBJ2-7; D perhaps matches TRBD1 (5 bases). This CDR3 has 14 residues. Germline V gene data show CDR1 as ENHRY and CDR2 as SYGVKD. Trimming left V 10 bases short and J 3 bases short, with 19 bases between. CDR3 amino acids: CATLKDTAVYEQYF. The DNA for the CDR3 is TGTGCCACCTTAAAGGACACGGCTGTCTACGAGCAGTACTTC.

This chain uses TRBV6-6 with TRBJ1-2; D gene ambiguous. The ends were cut back, 4 bases at V and 8 bases at J, with 14 bases in the middle. The CDR3 runs 13 residues. Looked up from germline, CDR1 is MNHNY and CDR2 is SVGAGI (reference sequence). The CDR3 DNA reads as TGTGCCAGCAGTTGGGTCCCCGAAGGGGGCTACACCTTC. It translates to CASSWVPEGGYTF.

V gene TRBV27 combines with J gene TRBJ2-6; the D gene is possibly TRBD1 (6 bases). Germline loops: CDR1 MNHEY, CDR2 SMNVEV (reference sequence). Trimming stripped 6 bases from V and 4 bases from J, with 16 bases between. There are 16 residues in the CDR3. The CDR3 bases are TGTGCCAGCAGCCGGGACACCGGAGCCGGGGCCAACGTCCTGACTTTC. Translating gives CASSRDTGAGANVLTF.

This chain joins TRBV5-1 and TRBJ2-7; tentatively, D is TRBD1 (5 bases). The length of the CDR3 is 14 residues. CDR1 and CDR2 from the germline V gene are SGHRS and YFSETQ. The V end was cut by 3 bases, the J end by 2 bases, with 12 bases between. CDR3 residues: CASSYQGLTYEQYF. The CDR3 coding sequence is TGCGCCAGCAGCTACCAGGGTCTCACCTACGAGCAGTACTTC. Based on the CDR3 plus reference TRBV5-1 and TRBJ2-7, the full variable domain is KAGVTQTPRYLIKTRGQQVTLSCSPISGHRSVSWYQQTPGQGLQFLFEYFSETQRNKGNFPGRFSGRQFSNSRSEMNVSTLELGDSALYLCASSYQGLTYEQYFGPGTRLTVT.

The CDR3 here is CSVEDPGLAGADTQYF. The CDR3 DNA reads as TGCAGCGTTGAGGACCCAGGACTAGCGGGAGCAGATACGCAGTATTTT. The chain combines TRBV29-1 with TRBJ2-3; 13 bases match TRBD2. There are 16 residues in the CDR3. Germline V CDR1 and CDR2: SQVTM, ANQGSEA. The trim removed 3 bases at V and 4 bases at J, leaving 7 bases unmatched.

The V call is TRBV5-4, the J call TRBJ2-7; unclear D gene. The V end lost 4 bases, the J end lost 6 bases, and 17 bases lay between the germline ends. The CDR3 is 14 residues long. Germline V lookup: CDR1 SGHNT, CDR2 YYREEE (reference sequence). The CDR3 sequence is CASSDKVVVSEQYF. In DNA, the CDR3 is TGTGCCAGCAGCGACAAGGTGGTTGTTTCCGAGCAGTACTTC.

A word on this clone: This sample also contains other DNA sequences that code for the same CDR3. The chain uses TRBV6-5 and TRBJ1-5; D gene unclear. Trimming stripped 0 bases from V and 4 bases from J, with 7 bases between. Germline CDR1 MNHEY, CDR2 SVGAGI. The CDR3 extends over 14 amino acids. The DNA of the CDR3 is TGTGCCAGCAGTTACTCGTATGGGAATCAGCCCCAGCATTTT. It specifies CASSYSYGNQPQHF.

The chain has TRBV19 and TRBJ2-7; 9 nucleotides line up with TRBD1. CDR1 is LNHDA, CDR2 SQIVND, per germline (reference sequence). The CDR3 sequence is 14 residues long. V was pared by 5 bases and J by 8 bases, with 10 bases of the junction left unmatched. The CDR3 reads CASSRTGTGLKQYF. CDR3 coding DNA: TGTGCCAGTAGTCGAACCGGGACAGGGTTGAAGCAGTACTTC.

The CDR3 region has the DNA TGCGCCAGCAGAAGCGAAGGTGATTCTGGCTACACCTTC. Translation gives CASRSEGDSGYTF. The J gene is TRBJ1-2, the V gene TRBV5-1, with D unresolved. The V gene lost 5 bases and the J gene lost 7 bases, with 15 bases spanning the gap. Looked up from germline, CDR1 is SGHRS and CDR2 is YFSETQ. The length of the CDR3 is 13 residues.

The gene calls are TRBV5-1 and TRBJ2-1; maybe TRBD1 (6 bases). Trimming left V 5 bases short and J 4 bases short, with 16 bases between. The CDR3 has 15 residues. CDR1 SGHRS and CDR2 YFSETQ come from the germline V gene. This chain's CDR3 is CASSEPGQPYNEQFF. The CDR3 nucleotides are TGCGCCAGCAGTGAGCCCGGACAGCCTTACAATGAGCAGTTCTTC.

The rearrangement uses TRBV5-4 and TRBJ2-1; 7 bases match TRBD2. V lost 0 bases to trimming and J lost 4 bases; unmatched junction nucleotides: 4. The CDR3 consists of 15 residues. The germline gives CDR1 SGHNT, CDR2 YYREEE (reference sequence). CDR3 residues: CASSLGLAAYNEQFF. Here the CDR3 DNA reads TGTGCCAGCAGCTTGGGCCTAGCGGCATACAATGAGCAGTTCTTC. Full variable domain (remainder filled in from reference TRBV5-4 and TRBJ2-1): ETGVTQSPTHLIKTRGQQVTLRCSSQSGHNTVSWYQQALGQGPQFIFQYYREEENGRGNFPPRFSGLQFPNYSSELNVNALELDDSALYLCASSLGLAAYNEQFFGPGTRLTVL.

The chain is built from TRBV7-2 and TRBJ2-1; D is ambiguous. Per the germline V gene, CDR1 is SGHTA and CDR2 is FQGNSA. V lost 0 bases to trimming and J lost 2 bases, with 8 bases between them. The CDR3 sequence is 15 residues long. The CDR3 protein is CASSLARSTYNEQFF. CDR3 DNA sequence: TGTGCCAGCAGCTTAGCGCGGTCCACCTACAATGAGCAGTTCTTC.

This chain connects TRBV5-8 to TRBJ2-3, with TRBD1 matching 8 bases. Trimming cost V 0 bases and J 4 bases; bases outside gene matches: 4. Germline V lookup: CDR1 SGHTS, CDR2 YDEGEE. This CDR3 comprises 15 residues. For the CDR3, the DNA is TGTGCCAGCAGCTTGGGACAGGGGATGGCAGATACGCAGTATTTT. Translation gives CASSLGQGMADTQYF.

The V and J genes are TRBV7-9 and TRBJ2-1; 9 bases line up with TRBD1. The CDR3 has 16 amino acids. From germline, CDR1 is SEHNR and CDR2 FQNEAQ (reference sequence). The V and J ends lost 0 bases and 9 bases, in that order; junction bases with no gene match: 9. DNA for the CDR3: TGTGCCAGCAGCTTAGCTATCCGGGACAGGGTAACTGAGCAGTTCTTC. Translated: CASSLAIRDRVTEQFF.

The V and J genes are TRBV6-6 and TRBJ2-5; weak D call: TRBD1 (5 bases). Near its end, the DNA agrees better with TRBJ2-7, so the J call may be wrong. The CDR3 has 15 amino acids. Germline V gives CDR1 MNHNY, CDR2 SVGAGI (reference sequence). CDR3 bases: TGTGCCAGCAGGCCGGACACCTTACTACCCTACGAGCAGTACTTC. Its translation: CASRPDTLLPYEQYF.

The J gene is TRBJ2-3, the V gene TRBV2; 8 positions agree with TRBD1. Germline V gene sequence: CDR1 SNHLY, CDR2 FYNNEI. J lost 0 bases, V lost 4 bases, and 6 bases had no gene match. The CDR3 runs to 16 residues. The CDR3 DNA sequence: TGTGCCAGCAGTGTTCAGGGGGCTCTTAGCACAGATACGCAGTATTTT. Translated: CASSVQGALSTDTQYF.

The chain uses TRBV5-1 and TRBJ2-6; D not certain. V was pared by 2 bases and J by 1 base, with 7 bases between. CDR3 length: 15 residues. Per the germline V gene, CDR1 is SGHRS and CDR2 is YFSETQ. The CDR3 sequence: CASSFLSSGANVLTF. DNA of the CDR3: TGCGCCAGCAGCTTTTTGTCATCTGGGGCCAACGTCCTGACTTTC.

The genes are TRBV7-6 and TRBJ2-5, with no clear D. There are 12 residues in the CDR3. V shed 3 bases and J shed 11 bases, with 13 bases lying between them. From germline, CDR1 is SGHVS and CDR2 FNYEAQ. CDR3 amino acids: CASSLGPSEQYF. The CDR3 DNA reads TGTGCCAGCAGCTTGGGTCCCTCGGAGCAGTACTTC.

This chain uses TRBV5-4 with TRBJ1-1, with TRBD1 as a possible D gene (6 bases). V lost 3 bases and J lost 1, with 16 bases in between. Per the germline V gene, CDR1 is SGHNT and CDR2 is YYREEE (reference sequence). This CDR3 spans 16 amino acids. The CDR3 nucleotides are TGTGCCAGCAGCTCCCGAAAACAGGGAGAGAACACTGAAGCTTTCTTT. It translates to CASSSRKQGENTEAFF. The variable domain in full, completed from reference TRBV5-4 and TRBJ1-1, reads ETGVTQSPTHLIKTRGQQVTLRCSSQSGHNTVSWYQQALGQGPQFIFQYYREEENGRGNFPPRFSGLQFPNYSSELNVNALELDDSALYLCASSSRKQGENTEAFFGQGTRLTVV.

The V call is TRBV6-6, the J call TRBJ2-5; possibly TRBD2 for D (5 bases). Matching the DNA end better, TRBJ2-7 makes the J call doubtful. The CDR3 spans 14 residues. Germline V gives CDR1 MNHNY, CDR2 SVGAGI (reference sequence). This CDR3 reads CASSSPQRTYEQYF. The CDR3 nucleotides read TGTGCCAGCAGTTCCCCGCAGCGGACCTACGAGCAGTACTTC.

V gene TRBV29-1 combines with J gene TRBJ2-5; D tentatively reads TRBD1 or TRBD2 (7 bases each). Trimming left V 1 base short and J 11 bases short, with 14 bases between. Germline values: CDR1 SQVTM, CDR2 ANQGSEA. The length of the CDR3 is 12 residues. In nucleotides, the CDR3 is TGCAGCGTTGAAGCGCAGGGGGGGGAGCAGTACTTC. It yields the protein CSVEAQGGEQYF.

DNA of the CDR3: TGTGCCATCCAAGACAGGGTCAGTAACTATGGCTACACCTTC. Its translation is CAIQDRVSNYGYTF. This chain links TRBV6-6 with TRBJ1-2, with 7 nucleotides matching TRBD1. The length of the CDR3 is 14 residues. CDR1 is MNHNY and CDR2 is SVGAGI in the germline V gene (reference sequence). J gave up 1 base and V 10 bases, and 9 bases lay outside the gene matches.